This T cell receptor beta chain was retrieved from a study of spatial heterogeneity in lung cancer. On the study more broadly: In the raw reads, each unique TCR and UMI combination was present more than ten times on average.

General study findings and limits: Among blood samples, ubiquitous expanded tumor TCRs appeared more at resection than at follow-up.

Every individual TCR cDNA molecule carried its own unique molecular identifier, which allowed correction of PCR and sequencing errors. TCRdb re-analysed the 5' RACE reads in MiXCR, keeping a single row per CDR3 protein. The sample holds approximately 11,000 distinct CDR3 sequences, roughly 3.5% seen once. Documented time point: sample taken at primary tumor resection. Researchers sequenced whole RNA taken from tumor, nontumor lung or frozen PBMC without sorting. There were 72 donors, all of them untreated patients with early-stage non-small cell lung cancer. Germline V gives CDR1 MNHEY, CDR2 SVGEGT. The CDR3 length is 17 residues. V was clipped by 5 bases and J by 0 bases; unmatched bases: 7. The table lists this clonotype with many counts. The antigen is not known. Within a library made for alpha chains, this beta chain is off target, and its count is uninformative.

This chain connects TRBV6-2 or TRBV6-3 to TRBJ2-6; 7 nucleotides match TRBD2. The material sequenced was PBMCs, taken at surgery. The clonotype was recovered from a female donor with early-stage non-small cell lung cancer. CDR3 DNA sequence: TGTGCCAGCAGTAAGAGGACGGGGGGCTCTGGGGCCAACGTCCTGACTTTC. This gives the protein CASSKRTGGSGANVLTF.